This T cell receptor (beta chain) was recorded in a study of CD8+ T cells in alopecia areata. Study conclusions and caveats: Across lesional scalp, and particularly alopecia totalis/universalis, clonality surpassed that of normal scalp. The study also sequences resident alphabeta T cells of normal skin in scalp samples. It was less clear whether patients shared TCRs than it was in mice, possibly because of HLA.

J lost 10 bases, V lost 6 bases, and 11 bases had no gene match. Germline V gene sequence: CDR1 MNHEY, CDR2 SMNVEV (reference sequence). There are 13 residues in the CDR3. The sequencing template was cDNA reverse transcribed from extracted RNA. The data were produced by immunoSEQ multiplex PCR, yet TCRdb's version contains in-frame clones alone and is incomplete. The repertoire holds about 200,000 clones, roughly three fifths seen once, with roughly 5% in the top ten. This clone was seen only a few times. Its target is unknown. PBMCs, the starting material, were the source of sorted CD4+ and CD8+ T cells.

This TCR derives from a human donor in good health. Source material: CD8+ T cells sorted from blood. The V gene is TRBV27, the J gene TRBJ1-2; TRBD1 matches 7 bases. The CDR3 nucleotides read TGTGCCAGCAGCACTGTACAGGGGTCGGCCTACACCTTC. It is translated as CASSTVQGSAYTF.